The subject of this entry is one TCR beta chain. This receptor's antigen is unknown. There are no base qualities to consult, and no much larger clone falls within one base. This sample was included in a study of blood T cell repertoires in COVID-19 (dated by TCRdb to 2018 to 2021). The study in broad terms: The collaborator samples originated in the United States, Italy and Spain and spanned the acute and convalescent phases of COVID-19. The repertoires were made available in a free public database intended to serve as a resource for research on the immune response to SARS-CoV-2. Samples were obtained from the ongoing ImmuneRACE study (first 160 participants) and from over 1,000 subjects provided by 6 global collaborators. Where available, HLA class I and class II types were obtained from metadata supplied by the sample provider rather than from assay-based typing. Subjects who had been exposed to COVID-19, were actively infected with it, or had recovered from it provided the deeply sampled blood TCRbeta repertoires that made up the dataset. The prospective study material was composed of cDNA or gDNA derived from T cells, B-cell-depleted T cells, or PBMCs. Sample metadata almost always included a de-identified subject ID, COVID-19 status, age in years and sex. Summary of the overall study and its limitations: The quantity of clinical and demographic metadata differed by source and by participant and was supplied without curation.

The immunoSEQ Assay, a bias-controlled multiplex PCR, was used to amplify TCRbeta CDR3 regions from genomic DNA. The study's processing was this. The number of nucleated cells in each sample was estimated by amplification of reference gene primers within the assay. Sequence reads were collapsed and filtered to measure the absolute abundance of every unique TCRbeta CDR3 rearrangement. For each sample, productive Simpson clonality was calculated as the square root of Simpson's diversity index over productive rearrangements. TCRdb mirrors the immuneACCESS table, restricted to in-frame sequences. Some clones are absent from its copies; in checked studies, under half trace to an unresolved V gene, and the reason for the others is unknown. V and J calls plus clone size are reproduced from that table; the DNA served to infer D and trimming. The sample records tens of thousands of clones, 80% to 90% of which are singletons. Under 5.5% of the sample is taken by the ten largest.

According to the germline V gene, CDR1 reads KGHSH and CDR2 reads LQKENI. V was cut back by 4 bases and J by 9 bases, leaving a gap of 13 bases between them. From the cysteine through the phenylalanine, the CDR3 covers 13 amino acids. Only the CDR3 region is kept as DNA, spanning 39 bases read in frame from base 1. The collaborating institutions used their own protocols to collect whole blood in K2EDTA tubes. For TCRbeta analysis, collaborator samples were shipped as frozen whole blood, as isolated PBMCs, or as DNA extracted from either sample type. The rearranged segments are TRBV18 and TRBJ1-5; the best D guess is TRBD1, with 5 bases matching. This receptor was taken from a man aged 55 to 70 with acute or convalescent COVID-19. The specimen was peripheral blood. The DNA is TGTGCCAGCTCACGCGGGGGGAGCACGCCCCAGCATTTT. It encodes CASSRGGSTPQHF.